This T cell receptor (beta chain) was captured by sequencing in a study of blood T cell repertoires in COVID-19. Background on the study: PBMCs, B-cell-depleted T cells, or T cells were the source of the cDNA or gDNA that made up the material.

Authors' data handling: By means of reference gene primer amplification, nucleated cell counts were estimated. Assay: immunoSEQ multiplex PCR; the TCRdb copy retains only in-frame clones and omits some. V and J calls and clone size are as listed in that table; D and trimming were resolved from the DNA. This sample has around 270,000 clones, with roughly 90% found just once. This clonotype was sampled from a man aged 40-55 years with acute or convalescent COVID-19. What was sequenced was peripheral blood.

The DNA of the CDR3 is TGTGCCAGCAGCCAAGGGGGGGGCCCCAGCGATACGCAGTATTTT. As protein: CASSQGGGPSDTQYF. The J gene is TRBJ2-3, the V gene TRBV3-1 (or the pseudogene TRBV3-2); TRBD2 is a possible D gene (7 bases). Trimming shortened V by 1 base and J by 6 bases, and 14 bases separated the two germline ends. The CDR3 totals 15 residues. The germline gives CDR1 LGHDT, CDR2 YNNKEL (reference sequence).